The sample holds many counts of the clone carrying this TCR beta chain. The data were taken from a study of blood T cells in healthy people across ages. The CDR3 runs 13 residues. V was clipped by 3 bases and J by 4 bases, with 12 bases between them. Germline values: CDR1 DFQATT, CDR2 SNEGSKA (reference sequence). Isolation per sample recovered at least 6 million PBMCs. Primed by a sample-barcoded 5' primer and a J-beta primer mix, a second PCR proceeded for 7 to 11 cycles. Each CDR3 protein is one row after TCRdb ran MiXCR on the 5' RACE reads. The table shows about 670,000 distinct CDR3 sequences, with over 40% occurring only once.

The sequenced sample was blood. The sequence derives from a woman of 80 years or more in good health. The V call is TRBV20-1, the J call TRBJ1-2; D gene unclear. CDR3 sequence reads: CSASLGPIYGYTF. In nucleotides, the CDR3 is TGCAGTGCTAGTCTAGGGCCGATCTATGGCTACACCTTC.